This TCR beta chain was documented in a study of CD8 T cell repertoires and HIV-1 epitope variants. In the study overall: Controls included no peptide, Ebola AY9 epitope, and a CMV, EBV, flu pool. Autologous T cell-negative cells served as antigen-presenting cells in equal numbers.

Repertoires were generated with immunoSEQ multiplex PCR, while TCRdb's copy carries only in-frame clones and drops some. Among under 7,500 clones listed, about 60% were seen once. V lost 4 bases and J 4 bases, leaving 6 bases between the germline ends. Germline lookup yields CDR1 SGHNT and CDR2 YENEEA. The CDR3 extends over 12 amino acids. This clone has a single count. Its antigen is still unknown. The TCR was taken from a male donor with HIV. Material: cultured CD8+ T cells derived from PBMCs. The V and J genes are TRBV11-3 and TRBJ2-3, with D perhaps TRBD1 (5 bases). The CDR3 DNA is TGTGCCAGCAGCTCGACAGCAGATACGCAGTATTTT. This gives the protein CASSSTADTQYF.